This T cell receptor (beta chain) originates from a study of blood T cells in healthy people across ages. The V segment lost 11 bases and the J segment 7 bases; nucleotides outside the gene matches: 8. This CDR3 has 12 amino acids. The use of a sample-barcoded 5' primer and a J-beta primer mix characterized a second PCR of 7 to 11 cycles. One entry per CDR3 protein results from TCRdb running MiXCR on the 5' RACE reads. Here the sample spans about 1.4 million distinct CDR3 sequences, approximately 59% being singletons. This clonotype was counted a few times. The V call is TRBV12-3 or TRBV12-4, the J call TRBJ1-1, with TRBD1 identical over 9 bases. Sequencing was performed on blood. The TCR comes from a man aged 18 to 30 in good health. This chain's CDR3 is CAGGDRADEAFF. The CDR3 region has the DNA TGTGCCGGGGGGGACAGGGCGGATGAAGCTTTCTTT.